This TCR beta chain was captured in a study of OX40 agonist ivuxolimab in advanced cancers. Whole-study context: Dosing consisted of intravenous ivuxolimab at 0.01 to 10 mg/kg every 2 weeks. With a range of roughly 20 to 80, age averaged about 58 years, and approximately 83% were male.

Germline assignment: CDR1 SGHRS and CDR2 YFSETQ. V was cut by 0 bases and J by 3 bases, with 9 bases left in between. The CDR3 extends over 14 amino acids. The study, taken as a whole, reports: CD8+ T cells showed, on average, more clonal expansion than CD4+ cells.

Sequencing used immunoSEQ multiplex PCR; TCRdb keeps in-frame clones, though not all of them. The sample records 30,000 to 40,000 clones, under 85% being singletons. Of note for this clone: Its antigen is unidentified.

Specimen: CD4+ or CD8+ T cells sorted from blood, collected in a trial of the OX40 agonist ivuxolimab. The genes are TRBV5-1 and TRBJ1-1, with D hard to call. The sequence was obtained from an adult with an advanced solid tumor such as melanoma, head and neck, liver or kidney cancer. This chain's CDR3 is CASSLGDAYTEAFF. The CDR3 DNA follows: TGCGCCAGCAGCTTGGGGGATGCTTACACTGAAGCTTTCTTT.